This passage covers 4 T cell receptor beta chains from one sample sequenced in a study of human T cells and chemical hapten exposure. Indicated time point: patch test 1, 2 weeks after DPC sensitization. The treatment was: therapeutic diphenylcyclopropenone sensitization with weekly scalp DPC. Via MiXCR, TCRdb re-called the RACE reads, giving one row per CDR3 protein. Of roughly 86,000 distinct CDR3 sequences listed, roughly a tenth are singletons. Sequenced material: whole blood, taken in connection with sensitization to the hapten diphenylcyclopropenone (DPC). The receptor set was obtained from a man aged 40-55 years with alopecia areata. Some clones in this sample may be carry-over from other donors' samples.

This clonotype was counted ten times or more. The CDR3 reads CASSFRRREDTEAFF. The CDR3 DNA reads as TGTGCCAGCAGTTTTCGAAGGAGGGAGGACACTGAAGCTTTCTTT. The chain recombines TRBV12-3 or TRBV12-4 with TRBJ1-1; no firm D call. Deletions cut 3 bases from V and 3 bases from J, with 14 bases between. This CDR3 has 15 amino acids.

This clonotype was seen more than once but under ten times. The chain is built from TRBV10-3 and TRBJ2-1; TRBD1 aligns across 8 bases. This CDR3 has 15 residues. Germline V gene data show CDR1 as ENHRY and CDR2 as SYGVKD. V lost 4 bases, J lost 6 bases, and 8 bases stayed unmatched. The CDR3 DNA follows: TGTGCCATCAGTGTTCAGCAGGGGGCTGGCAATGAGCAGTTCTTC. This codes for CAISVQQGAGNEQFF.

This clonotype was counted a few times. The rearrangement links TRBV7-9 to TRBJ1-2; D is undetermined. Trimming took 1 base from V and 6 from J, leaving 15 bases between them. Germline values: CDR1 SEHNR, CDR2 FQNEAQ (reference sequence). CDR3 length equals 15 residues. CDR3 sequence: CASSLEFQTRNGYTF. In DNA form, the CDR3 reads TGTGCCAGCAGCTTAGAATTCCAGACTAGAAATGGCTACACCTTC.

This clonotype showed up just a few times. The chain has TRBV28 and TRBJ2-7; D not resolved. The V and J ends lost 6 bases and 6 bases respectively, with 12 bases between them. This CDR3 comprises 12 residues. Looked up from germline, CDR1 is MDHEN and CDR2 is SYDVKM. The CDR3 DNA sequence: TGTGCCAGCAGCTCTGGTGGGATCGAGCAGTACTTC. It is translated as CASSSGGIEQYF.